Listed here are 29 T cell receptor beta chains from one sample, sequenced in a study of T cells in Graves' hyperthyroidism and ophthalmopathy. Amplified TCR beta CDR3 regions derived from RNA transcripts. Carried out on the TCR CDR3, a first-round RT-PCR used the HTBI primer set. TCRdb independently ran MiXCR on the multiplex PCR reads; one entry per CDR3 protein. This sample carries hundreds of thousands of distinct CDR3 sequences, roughly 22% of them seen once, and the ten largest clones take around 64%. The source material was blood. The origin of the receptors is a man aged 25 to 40 with Graves' ophthalmopathy.

This clonotype was detected only a few times. The J gene is TRBJ2-1, the V gene TRBV20-1; 11 bases agree with TRBD2. V was clipped by 1 base and J by 4 bases; unmatched bases: 3. The CDR3 has 15 residues. Per germline, CDR1 DFQATT and CDR2 SNEGSKA (reference sequence). CDR3 amino acids: CSARGTSGLYNEQFF. In DNA, the CDR3 is TGCAGTGCTAGAGGGACTAGCGGGCTTTACAATGAGCAGTTCTTC.

This clonotype was seen a few times. This rearrangement joins TRBV20-1 to TRBJ2-1; D perhaps matches TRBD1 (6 bases). The CDR3 contains 19 residues. Trimming removed 0 bases at V and 10 bases at J, with 31 bases between. The germline gives CDR1 DFQATT, CDR2 SNEGSKA (reference sequence). CDR3 DNA: TGCAGTGCTAGAGATGAGAGCCGGGACACCCTAGGTGGGAAACACGAGCAGTTCTTC. Translating gives CSARDESRDTLGGKHEQFF.

Ten or more counts support this clonotype. The V call is TRBV28, the J call TRBJ1-5, with D uncertain. Between the trimmed V and J ends, which lost 2 bases and 8 bases, there was a span of 13 bases. The CDR3 is made up of 14 amino acids. From germline, CDR1 is MDHEN and CDR2 SYDVKM. Written as DNA, the CDR3 is TGTGCCAGCAGTTTAGGACGGTGGAACGAGCCCCAGCATTTT. It codes for CASSLGRWNEPQHF.

With regard to this clonotype: With a much larger clone just one base away, this may be a read error. The V call is TRBV11-1, the J call TRBJ2-2; D is unresolved. The germline V gene has CDR1 SGHAT and CDR2 FQDESV (reference sequence). The CDR3 extends over 14 amino acids. The CDR3 protein is CAGSFARPVGELFF. The CDR3 nucleotides read TGTGCCGGCAGCTTTGCCCGTCCCGTCGGGGAGCTGTTTTTT.

This rearrangement joins TRBV2 to TRBJ1-4; no firm D call. This CDR3 comprises 11 residues. Germline loops: CDR1 SNHLY, CDR2 FYNNEI. Trimming took off 5 bases at V and 11 bases at J, with 9 bases between the two ends. In DNA form, the CDR3 reads TGTGCCAGCAGTCTGGAATCTAAACTGTTTTTT. Its protein product is CASSLESKLFF.

The rearrangement links TRBV12-3 or TRBV12-4 to TRBJ1-1; weak D call: TRBD1 (5 bases). The CDR3 runs to 14 residues. With 4 bases removed from V and 10 bases from J, the gap between germline ends came to 19 bases. In DNA, the CDR3 is TGTGCCAGCAGTTCTAGGCTTCAGGCTGGGGGAGCTTTCTTT. Encoded protein: CASSSRLQAGGAFF.

The genes are TRBV19 and TRBJ1-2; 7 positions agree with TRBD1. There are 15 residues in the CDR3. Germline CDR1 LNHDA, CDR2 SQIVND (reference sequence). The ends lost 2 bases at V and 1 base at J; junction bases unmatched: 4. The CDR3 nucleotides read TGTGCCAGTAGTATACGACAGGGAAATAACTATGGCTACACCTTC. This gives the protein CASSIRQGNNYGYTF.

The J gene is TRBJ2-3, the V gene TRBV5-1, with 11 bases that match TRBD1. Germline CDR1 SGHRS, CDR2 YFSETQ. V lost 4 bases to trimming and J lost 5 bases; unmatched junction nucleotides: 9. This CDR3 contains 16 residues. The CDR3 here is CASSITGQGAEDTQYF. The CDR3 bases are TGCGCCAGCAGCATAACTGGACAGGGGGCTGAAGATACGCAGTATTTT.

This clonotype was observed a handful of times. In DNA form, the CDR3 reads TGCGCCAGCAGCTCCACTGACCGGTTGGGGAATGAGCAGTTCTTC. Its translation is CASSSTDRLGNEQFF. The chain carries TRBV5-1 and TRBJ2-1; D remains unclear. The CDR3 totals 15 residues. Germline lookup yields CDR1 SGHRS and CDR2 YFSETQ. Trimming took 3 bases from V and 7 from J, leaving 17 bases between them.

In this sample, this clonotype turned up a few times. The rearrangement uses TRBV4-2 and TRBJ2-7; 8 bases align to TRBD1. V lost 4 bases, J lost 2 bases, and 4 bases stayed unmatched. Per germline, CDR1 LGHNA and CDR2 YNFKEQ. The CDR3 is made up of 14 amino acids. CDR3 sequence reads: CASSRGQGPYEQYF. Here the CDR3 DNA reads TGTGCCAGCAGCCGCGGACAGGGCCCCTACGAGCAGTACTTC.

The J gene is TRBJ1-4, the V gene TRBV7-9; 7 bases fit TRBD1. The J segment lost 4 bases and the V segment lost 3 bases, leaving 5 bases of the junction unmatched. The CDR3 covers 15 residues. The V gene's germline CDR1 is SEHNR and CDR2 FQNEAQ (reference sequence). DNA of the CDR3: TGTGCCAGCAGCTTCGGGGACAGTAGTAATGAAAAACTGTTTTTT. This sequence encodes CASSFGDSSNEKLFF.

The chain employs TRBV7-9 and TRBJ1-3; 9 nucleotides match TRBD1. The CDR3 is 15 amino acids. Germline V lookup: CDR1 SEHNR, CDR2 FQNEAQ (reference sequence). J was trimmed by 2 bases and V by 4 bases; bases with no gene match: 3. The DNA of the CDR3 is TGTGCCAGCAGCTACGGGACAGGGCCTGGAAACACCATATATTTT. This codes for CASSYGTGPGNTIYF.

CDR3 in amino acids: CASSRGTGGGSTQYF. In DNA, the CDR3 is TGCGCCAGCAGCCGCGGGACAGGGGGCGGGTCAACGCAGTATTTT. This sequence joins TRBV4-1 and TRBJ2-3, with 12 bases matching TRBD1. Losses at the gene ends were 4 bases for V and 9 bases for J; bases not matched to a gene: 8. This CDR3 contains 15 residues. Germline loops: CDR1 MGHRA, CDR2 YSYEKL.

This clonotype was counted only a few times. The chain employs TRBV10-3 and TRBJ1-2; possibly TRBD1 for D (6 bases). Germline loops: CDR1 ENHRY, CDR2 SYGVKD. V was shortened by 9 bases and J by 3 bases, with 8 bases between the two germline ends. CDR3 size: 11 residues. This CDR3 reads CAIGGYYGYTF. The CDR3 DNA reads TGTGCCATAGGGGGGTACTATGGCTACACCTTC.

This clonotype has only a few counts. This chain joins TRBV7-9 and TRBJ2-5, with D perhaps matching TRBD1 (5 bases). The CDR3 spans 13 residues. Germline V CDR1 and CDR2: SEHNR, FQNEAQ (reference sequence). Trimming left V 3 bases short and J 5 bases short, with 10 bases between. In DNA form, the CDR3 reads TGTGCCAGCAGCTTGACAGTCGGGGAGACCCAGTACTTC. Translated, it gives CASSLTVGETQYF.

This clonotype occurred once. The rearrangement uses TRBV4-1 and TRBJ2-3; maybe TRBD2 (6 bases). This CDR3 region has 14 residues. Germline CDR1 is MGHRA and CDR2 is YSYEKL. V lost 0 bases and J 6 bases, leaving 10 bases between the germline ends. The CDR3 bases are TGCGCCAGCAGCCAAGAGCGGGGATGGGATACGCAGTATTTT. Translation gives CASSQERGWDTQYF.

This chain links TRBV27 with TRBJ2-7, with 10 nucleotides matching TRBD2. Germline CDR1 MNHEY, CDR2 SMNVEV (reference sequence). J gave up 2 bases and V 5 bases, and 6 bases lay outside the gene matches. The CDR3 extends over 15 amino acids. The CDR3 coding sequence is TGTGCCAGCAGTACCCTAGCGGGGGTGACCTACGAGCAGTACTTC. Translating it yields CASSTLAGVTYEQYF.

V gene TRBV18 combines with J gene TRBJ2-7; possibly TRBD1 for D (6 bases). Trimming took 3 bases from V and 2 from J, leaving 11 bases between them. CDR3 length equals 14 residues. Germline V gene lookup returns CDR1 KGHSH and CDR2 LQKENI. CDR3 sequence: CASSPRTATYEQYF. In DNA form, the CDR3 reads TGTGCCAGCTCACCGCGGACAGCGACCTACGAGCAGTACTTC. The full variable domain, its missing parts supplied by reference TRBV18 and TRBJ2-7, is NAGVMQNPRHLVRRRGQEARLRCSPMKGHSHVYWYRQLPEEGLKFMVYLQKENIIDESGMPKERFSAEFPKEGPSILRIQQVVRGDSAAYFCASSPRTATYEQYFGPGTRLTVT.

The chain uses TRBV29-1 and TRBJ2-1, with unresolved D. This CDR3 is built from 12 residues. Looked up from germline, CDR1 is SQVTM and CDR2 is ANQGSEA. V was cut by 6 bases and J by 8 bases, with 14 bases left in between. The CDR3 coding sequence is TGCAGCGTCAAAAAGGTCGGCGATGAGCAGTTCTTC. This translates into CSVKKVGDEQFF.

The table lists this clonotype with a few counts. The chain is built from TRBV7-9 and TRBJ1-1, with unresolved D. This CDR3 has 12 residues. Trimming pared 7 bases from V and 2 bases from J, leaving 8 bases between. From germline, CDR1 is SEHNR and CDR2 FQNEAQ (reference sequence). The CDR3 sequence is CASNSLNTEAFF. The CDR3 DNA reads as TGTGCCAGCAACTCTCTCAACACTGAAGCTTTCTTT.

This clonotype came up a few times. V gene TRBV28 combines with J gene TRBJ1-5; a weak D match, TRBD1 (6 bases). CDR1 and CDR2 (germline): MDHEN, SYDVKM. The length of the CDR3 is 16 residues. V lost 5 bases, J lost 8 bases, and 22 bases lay in between. The CDR3 bases are TGTGCCAGCAGTCCGGCAGGGGCCTTGACAAGTGAGCCCCAGCATTTT. Translated, it gives CASSPAGALTSEPQHF. The complete variable domain, with remaining parts taken from reference TRBV28 and TRBJ1-5, reads DVKVTQSSRYLVKRTGEKVFLECVQDMDHENMFWYRQDPGLGLRLIYFSYDVKMKEKGDIPEGYSVSREKKERFSLILESASTNQTSMYLCASSPAGALTSEPQHFGDGTRLSIL.

The chain uses TRBV5-1 and TRBJ2-7; 10 bases match TRBD1. The CDR3 length is 15 residues. With 4 bases clipped from V and 4 bases from J, the junction kept 8 bases outside the gene matches. Germline CDR1 reads SGHRS; CDR2 reads YFSETQ. Written as DNA, the CDR3 is TGCGCCAGCAGCAGGATACCGGGACAGGGGTACGAGCAGTACTTC. Amino acids: CASSRIPGQGYEQYF.

J is TRBJ1-4 and V is TRBV9; weak D call: TRBD1 (5 bases). Trimming cost V 7 bases and J 8 bases, with 15 bases left between them. The CDR3 is made up of 13 amino acids. Looked up from germline, CDR1 is SGDLS and CDR2 is YYNGEE. The CDR3 region is CASAGSPGEKLFF. The CDR3 nucleotides are TGTGCCAGCGCCGGGTCCCCAGGGGAAAAACTGTTTTTT.

This clonotype was recorded a few times. One end of the junction does not line up with germline, which may come from a read error. The chain links TRBV6-1 to TRBJ2-7, with 10 positions matching TRBD1. The germline V gene has CDR1 MNHNS and CDR2 SASEGT. The CDR3 contains 14 residues. This chain's CDR3 is CASRRDRGSSEQYF. As DNA, the CDR3 is TGTGCCAGCAGGCGGGACAGGGGATCCTCCGAGCAGTACTTC.

The chain joins TRBV5-1 to TRBJ2-5, with D possibly being TRBD1 (6 bases). Per germline, CDR1 SGHRS and CDR2 YFSETQ. Trimming cost V 2 bases and J 1 base, with 12 bases left between them. The CDR3 totals 15 residues. This CDR3 reads CASSFSTGTQETQYF. CDR3 nucleotides: TGCGCCAGCAGCTTTAGTACAGGGACCCAAGAGACCCAGTACTTC.

The V call is TRBV19, the J call TRBJ1-2, with D hard to call. Germline V gene data show CDR1 as LNHDA and CDR2 as SQIVND (reference sequence). This CDR3 has 15 residues. Trimming pared 1 base from V and 4 bases from J, leaving 13 bases between. CDR3 region: CASSIGRAPSYGYTF. DNA for the CDR3: TGTGCCAGTAGTATAGGGAGGGCGCCAAGCTATGGCTACACCTTC.

The chain employs TRBV19 and TRBJ1-1; D might be TRBD1 (6 bases). The CDR3 is 15 residues long. V gave up 6 bases and J gave up 5 bases, with 19 bases separating them. Germline V lookup: CDR1 LNHDA, CDR2 SQIVND (reference sequence). CDR3 sequence (DNA): TGTGCCAGTAGCCTAAGGGGGACCAAGGGAACTGAAGCTTTCTTT. Its protein product is CASSLRGTKGTEAFF.

This clonotype was seen repeatedly, ten times or more. The junction departs from the called germline gene at one end, perhaps through a read error. The gene calls are TRBV12-3 or TRBV12-4 and TRBJ2-7; 12 bases are a match to TRBD2. The CDR3 runs 14 residues. This CDR3 reads CASSLAGGPYEQYF. The CDR3, as DNA: TGTGCCAGCAGTCTAGCGGGAGGGCCCTACGAGCAGTACTTC.

This clonotype has only a few counts. The chain combines TRBV7-3 with TRBJ2-1; D might be TRBD2 (6 bases). CDR1 SGHTA and CDR2 FQGTGA come from the germline V gene. This CDR3 has 12 residues. Trimming removed 8 bases from V and 1 base from J, with 6 bases in between. The chain's CDR3 is CASGRSYNEQFF. In DNA form, the CDR3 reads TGTGCCAGCGGGAGGTCCTACAATGAGCAGTTCTTC.